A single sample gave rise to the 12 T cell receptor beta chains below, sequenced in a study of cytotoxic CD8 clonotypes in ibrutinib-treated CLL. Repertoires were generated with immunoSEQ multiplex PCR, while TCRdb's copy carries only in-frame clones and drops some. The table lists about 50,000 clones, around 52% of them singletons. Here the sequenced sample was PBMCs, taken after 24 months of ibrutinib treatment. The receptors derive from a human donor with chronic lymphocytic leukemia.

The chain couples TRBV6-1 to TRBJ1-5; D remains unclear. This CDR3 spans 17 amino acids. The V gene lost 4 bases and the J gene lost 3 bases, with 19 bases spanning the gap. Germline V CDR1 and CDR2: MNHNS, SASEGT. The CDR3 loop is CASSGEGNRRDNQPQHF. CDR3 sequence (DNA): TGTGCCAGCAGTGGTGAGGGCAACCGGAGGGACAATCAGCCCCAGCATTTT.

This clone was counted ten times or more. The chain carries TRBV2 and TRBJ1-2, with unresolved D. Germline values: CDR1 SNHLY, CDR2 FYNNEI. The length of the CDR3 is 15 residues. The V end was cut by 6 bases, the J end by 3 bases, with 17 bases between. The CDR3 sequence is CASRPRAVTDYGYTF. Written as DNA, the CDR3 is TGTGCCAGCAGGCCCCGGGCAGTCACAGACTATGGCTACACCTTC.

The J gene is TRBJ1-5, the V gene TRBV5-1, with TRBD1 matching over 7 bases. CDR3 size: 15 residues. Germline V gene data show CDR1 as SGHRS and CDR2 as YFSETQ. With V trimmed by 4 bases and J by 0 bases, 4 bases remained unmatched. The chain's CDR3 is CASSPGGFSNQPQHF. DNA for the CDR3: TGCGCCAGCAGCCCAGGGGGGTTTAGCAATCAGCCCCAGCATTTT.

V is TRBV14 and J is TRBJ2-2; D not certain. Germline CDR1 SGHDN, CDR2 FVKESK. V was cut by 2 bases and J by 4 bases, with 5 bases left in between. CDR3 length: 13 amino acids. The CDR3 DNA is TGTGCCAGCAGCCAACGGGCCACCGGGGAGCTGTTTTTT. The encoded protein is CASSQRATGELFF.

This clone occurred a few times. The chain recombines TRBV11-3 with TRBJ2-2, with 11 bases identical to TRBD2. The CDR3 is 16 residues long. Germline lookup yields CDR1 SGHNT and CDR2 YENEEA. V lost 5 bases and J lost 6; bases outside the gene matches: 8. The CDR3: CASSLSGGAYAGELFF. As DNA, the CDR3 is TGTGCCAGCAGCCTTAGCGGGGGGGCGTACGCCGGGGAGCTGTTTTTT.

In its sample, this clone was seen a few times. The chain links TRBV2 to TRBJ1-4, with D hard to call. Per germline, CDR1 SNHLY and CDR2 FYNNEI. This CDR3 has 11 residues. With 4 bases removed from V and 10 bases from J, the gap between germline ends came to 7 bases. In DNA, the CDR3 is TGTGCCAGCAGTGGCGACATAAAACTGTTTTTT. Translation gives CASSGDIKLFF.

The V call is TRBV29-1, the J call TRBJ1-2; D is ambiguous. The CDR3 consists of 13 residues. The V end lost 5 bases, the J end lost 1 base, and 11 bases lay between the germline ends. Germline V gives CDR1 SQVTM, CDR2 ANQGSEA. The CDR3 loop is CSVLDELNYGYTF. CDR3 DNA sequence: TGCAGCGTTTTGGATGAGCTTAACTATGGCTACACCTTC.

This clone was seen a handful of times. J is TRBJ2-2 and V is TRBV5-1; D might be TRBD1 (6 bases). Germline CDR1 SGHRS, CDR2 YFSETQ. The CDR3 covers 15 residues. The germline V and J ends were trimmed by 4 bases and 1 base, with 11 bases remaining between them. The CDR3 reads CASSADSENTGELFF. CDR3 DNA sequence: TGCGCCAGCAGCGCGGACAGTGAGAACACCGGGGAGCTGTTTTTT.

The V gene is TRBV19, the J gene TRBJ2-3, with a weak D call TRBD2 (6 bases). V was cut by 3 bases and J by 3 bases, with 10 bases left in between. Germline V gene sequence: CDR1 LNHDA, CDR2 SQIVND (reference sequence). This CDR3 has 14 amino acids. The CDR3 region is CASSMQGGTDTQYF. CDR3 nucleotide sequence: TGTGCCAGTAGTATGCAGGGAGGAACAGATACGCAGTATTTT.

The CDR3 spells CASSPRTGLNEQFF. The CDR3 DNA is TGTGCCAGCAGCCCGCGGACAGGATTAAATGAGCAGTTCTTC. The V and J genes are TRBV9 and TRBJ2-1; the match to TRBD1 covers 7 bases. The CDR3 contains 14 residues. Germline V CDR1 and CDR2: SGDLS, YYNGEE. Trimming cost V 4 bases and J 7 bases; bases outside gene matches: 8.

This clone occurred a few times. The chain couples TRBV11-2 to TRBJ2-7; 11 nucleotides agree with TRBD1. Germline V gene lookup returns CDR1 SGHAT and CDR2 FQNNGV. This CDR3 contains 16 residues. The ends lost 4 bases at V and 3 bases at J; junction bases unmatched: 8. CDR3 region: CASSSPGTGGFYEQYF. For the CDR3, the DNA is TGTGCCAGCAGCTCCCCCGGGACAGGGGGATTCTACGAGCAGTACTTC.

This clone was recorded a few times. The DNA of the CDR3 is TGTGCCAGCAGCCCCCCCCGGACCGACCTCTCCTACAATGAGCAGTTCTTC. Amino acids: CASSPPRTDLSYNEQFF. The gene calls are TRBV7-6 and TRBJ2-1, with D hard to call. The CDR3 extends over 17 amino acids. With 5 bases removed from V and 0 bases from J, the gap between germline ends came to 17 bases. The germline V gene has CDR1 SGHVS and CDR2 FNYEAQ.